This T cell receptor beta chain is drawn from a study of T cells in Graves' hyperthyroidism and ophthalmopathy. The CDR3 sequence is 15 residues long. J gave up 4 bases and V 6 bases, and 10 bases lay outside the gene matches. Using RNA transcripts as the source, TCR beta CDR3 regions were amplified. The TCR CDR3 was amplified in a first-round RT-PCR using the HTBI primer set. TCRdb analysed the multiplex PCR reads with MiXCR anew, one entry per CDR3 protein. This table has almost 250,000 distinct CDR3 sequences, about 24% appearing once. This TCR derives from a woman in her thirties or forties with Graves' ophthalmopathy. This chain connects TRBV12-3 or TRBV12-4 to TRBJ2-7, with 9 bases identical to TRBD1. Sequencing input: blood. CDR3 nucleotide sequence: TGTGCCAGCAGCATCACCGGGACAGGGATATACGAGCAGTACTTC. Protein: CASSITGTGIYEQYF.